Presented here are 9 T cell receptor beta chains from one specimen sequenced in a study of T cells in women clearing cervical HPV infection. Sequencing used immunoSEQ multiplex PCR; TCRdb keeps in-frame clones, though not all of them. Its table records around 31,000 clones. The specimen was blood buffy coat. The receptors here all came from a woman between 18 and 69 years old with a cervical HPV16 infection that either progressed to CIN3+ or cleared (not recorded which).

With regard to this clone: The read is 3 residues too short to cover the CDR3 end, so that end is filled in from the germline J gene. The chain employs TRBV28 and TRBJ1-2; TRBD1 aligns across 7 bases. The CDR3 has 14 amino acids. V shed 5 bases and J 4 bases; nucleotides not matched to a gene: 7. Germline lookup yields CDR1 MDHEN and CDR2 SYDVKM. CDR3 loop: CASSTTGDSYGYTF. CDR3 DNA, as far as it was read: TGTGCCAGCAGTACCACGGGGGACAGCTATGGC.

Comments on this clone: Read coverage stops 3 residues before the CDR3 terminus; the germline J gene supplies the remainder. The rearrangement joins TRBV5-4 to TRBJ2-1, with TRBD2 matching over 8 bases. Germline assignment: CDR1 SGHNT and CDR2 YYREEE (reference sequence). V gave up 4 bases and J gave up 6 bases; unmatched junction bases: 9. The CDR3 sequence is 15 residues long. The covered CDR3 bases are TGTGCCAGCAGCCACGACGCGGGAGGCGCCAATGAG. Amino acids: CASSHDAGGANE. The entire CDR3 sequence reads CASSHDAGGANEQFF.

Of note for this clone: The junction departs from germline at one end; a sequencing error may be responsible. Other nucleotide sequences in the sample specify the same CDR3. CDR3 DNA (partial): TGCGCCAGCAGCGTGGACATGAACTATGGT. Translation: CASSVDMNYG. The whole CDR3 sequence is CASSVDMNYGYTF. The chain recombines TRBV5-1 with TRBJ1-2; D may be TRBD1 (5 bases). The read comes to an end 3 residues before the CDR3 does, leaving the germline J gene to fill in the end. The CDR3 is 13 amino acids. Germline CDR1 is SGHRS and CDR2 is YFSETQ.

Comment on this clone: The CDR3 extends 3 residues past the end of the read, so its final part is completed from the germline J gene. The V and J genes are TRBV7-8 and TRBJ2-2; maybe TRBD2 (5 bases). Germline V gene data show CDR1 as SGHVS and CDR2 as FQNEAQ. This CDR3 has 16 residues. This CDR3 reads CASSFESGWHNSPLFF. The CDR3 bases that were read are TGTGCCAGCAGCTTCGAAAGCGGTTGGCATAATTCACCG.

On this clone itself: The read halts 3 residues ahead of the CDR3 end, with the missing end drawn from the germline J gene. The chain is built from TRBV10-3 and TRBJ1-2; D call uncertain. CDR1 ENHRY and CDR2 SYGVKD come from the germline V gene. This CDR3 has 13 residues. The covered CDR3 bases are TGTGCCATCAAAGTGGAGGGCCCCTACGAC. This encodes CAIKVEGPYD. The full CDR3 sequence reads CAIKVEGPYDYTF.

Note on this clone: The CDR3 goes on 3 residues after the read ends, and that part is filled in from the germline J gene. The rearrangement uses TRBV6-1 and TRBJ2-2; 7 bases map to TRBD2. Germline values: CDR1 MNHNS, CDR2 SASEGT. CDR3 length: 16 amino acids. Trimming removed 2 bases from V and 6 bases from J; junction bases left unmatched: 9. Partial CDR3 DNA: TGTGCCAGCAGTGAAAGCTCGGGGGGAGTGGCCGGGGAG. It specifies CASSESSGGVAGE. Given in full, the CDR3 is CASSESSGGVAGELFF.

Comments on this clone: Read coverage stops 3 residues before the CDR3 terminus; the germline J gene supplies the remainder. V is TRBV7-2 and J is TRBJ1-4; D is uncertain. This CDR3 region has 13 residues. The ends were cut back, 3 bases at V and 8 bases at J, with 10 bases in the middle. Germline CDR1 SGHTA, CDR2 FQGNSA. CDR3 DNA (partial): TGTGCCAGCAGCTTCACGCCGGGGGAAAAA. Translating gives CASSFTPGEK. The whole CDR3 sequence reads CASSFTPGEKLFF.

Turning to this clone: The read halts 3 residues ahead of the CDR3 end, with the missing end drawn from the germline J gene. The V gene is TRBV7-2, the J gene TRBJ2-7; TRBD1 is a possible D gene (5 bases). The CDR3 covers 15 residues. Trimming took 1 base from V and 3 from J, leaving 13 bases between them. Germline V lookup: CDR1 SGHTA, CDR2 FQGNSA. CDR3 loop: CASSLGSGRLYEQYF. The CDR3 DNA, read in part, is TGTGCCAGCAGCTTAGGTTCAGGGCGCCTCTACGAG.

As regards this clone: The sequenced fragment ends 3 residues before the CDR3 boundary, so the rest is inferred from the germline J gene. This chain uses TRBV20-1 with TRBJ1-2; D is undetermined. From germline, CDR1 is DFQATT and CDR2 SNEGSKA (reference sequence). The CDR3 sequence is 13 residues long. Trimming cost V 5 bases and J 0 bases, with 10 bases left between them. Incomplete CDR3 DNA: TGCAGTGCTGAAGACACCCCTAACTATGGC. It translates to CSAEDTPNYG. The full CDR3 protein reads CSAEDTPNYGYTF.